This T cell receptor (beta chain) emerged from a study of T cells in localized non-small cell lung cancer. Points from the study as a whole: Because sequencing included only one region (of the tumor), heterogeneity remains possible.

This table comes from immunoSEQ multiplex PCR, and its TCRdb copy is limited to in-frame clones, with some not included. Of about 18,000 clones listed, approximately 83% are singletons. A remark on this clone: What it binds is unknown.

The TCR comes from a female donor aged 60 or older with stage I lung adenocarcinoma. The input for sequencing was peripheral blood, taken before any cancer treatment.

Here the CDR3 DNA reads TGTGCCAGCAGCTTAGGTTCTGGGGCCGTTCCCCAAGAGACCCAGTACTTC. This sequence encodes CASSLGSGAVPQETQYF. This chain uses TRBV7-9 with TRBJ2-5; D may be TRBD1 (5 bases). Germline V CDR1 and CDR2: SEHNR, FQNEAQ (reference sequence). V lost 1 base and J 1 base, leaving 16 bases between the germline ends. This CDR3 spans 17 amino acids.